Below are 26 T cell receptor beta chains sequenced from a single sample in a study of human T cells and chemical hapten exposure. TCRdb re-called the RACE reads with MiXCR, one entry per CDR3 protein. The sample includes 340,000 or so distinct CDR3 sequences, under 9% of them seen just once. The time point denotes: patch test 1, 2 weeks after DPC sensitization. Treatment in this sample: therapeutic diphenylcyclopropenone sensitization with weekly scalp DPC. Sequenced here: whole blood, sampled in connection with sensitization to the hapten diphenylcyclopropenone (DPC). The source is a woman aged 18-29 years with alopecia areata. Some clones in this sample may be carry-over from other donors' samples.

The sample holds a few counts of this clonotype. This rearrangement joins TRBV5-4 to TRBJ1-1; TRBD1 agrees at 8 bases. Trimming at V came to 4 bases and at J to 1 base, leaving 3 bases not matched to a gene. The length of the CDR3 is 14 residues. CDR1 and CDR2 (germline): SGHNT, YYREEE (reference sequence). The CDR3 bases are TGTGCCAGCAGCGGACAGGGCTCGAACACTGAAGCTTTCTTT. The encoded protein is CASSGQGSNTEAFF. Full variable domain (outside the CDR3, taken from reference TRBV5-4 and TRBJ1-1): ETGVTQSPTHLIKTRGQQVTLRCSSQSGHNTVSWYQQALGQGPQFIFQYYREEENGRGNFPPRFSGLQFPNYSSELNVNALELDDSALYLCASSGQGSNTEAFFGQGTRLTVV.

This clonotype was detected ten times or more. The chain couples TRBV7-2 to TRBJ2-5; the D is unclear. Germline lookup yields CDR1 SGHTA and CDR2 FQGNSA. The CDR3 spans 11 residues. V was clipped by 5 bases and J by 0 bases, with 1 base between them. The CDR3 spells CASSDQETQYF. Here the CDR3 DNA reads TGTGCCAGCAGCGACCAAGAGACCCAGTACTTC.

In this sample, this clonotype turned up many times. J is TRBJ2-6 and V is TRBV13; 9 bases are a match to TRBD1. The CDR3 covers 18 residues. After removal of 4 bases from V and 0 bases from J, the junction contained 7 bases not matched to a gene. Germline lookup yields CDR1 PRHDT and CDR2 FYEKMQ (reference sequence). The CDR3 protein is CASSSSRDRASGANVLTF. The CDR3 coding sequence is TGTGCCAGCAGCTCGAGCCGGGACAGGGCCTCTGGGGCCAACGTCCTGACTTTC.

The rearrangement uses TRBV6-6 and TRBJ2-7, with 9 bases aligning to TRBD1. CDR1 is MNHNY and CDR2 is SVGAGI in the germline V gene (reference sequence). J lost 4 bases, V lost 8 bases, and 12 bases had no gene match. The CDR3 runs to 15 residues. The CDR3 reads CASHSPGQGKYEQYF. Here the CDR3 DNA reads TGTGCCAGCCATTCCCCGGGACAGGGCAAGTACGAGCAGTACTTC.

In its sample, this clonotype was seen many times. The DNA for the CDR3 is TGCGCCAGCAGCTTGTGGACCGGAGGGAACACTGAAGCTTTCTTT. Protein product: CASSLWTGGNTEAFF. The rearrangement uses TRBV5-1 and TRBJ1-1; D unclear. Germline lookup yields CDR1 SGHRS and CDR2 YFSETQ. This CDR3 contains 15 residues. Trimming cost V 1 base and J 1 base, with 11 bases left between them.

This clonotype was seen repeatedly, ten times or more. This chain joins TRBV6-6 and TRBJ2-3, with a weak D call TRBD1 (5 bases). CDR3 size: 13 residues. Per the germline V gene, CDR1 is MNHNY and CDR2 is SVGAGI (reference sequence). The CDR3 DNA reads as TGTGTCACACGTGGGGCCAGCACAGATACGCAGTATTTT. It translates to CVTRGASTDTQYF.

In its sample, this clonotype was seen a few times. This chain joins TRBV20-1 and TRBJ1-1; D possibly corresponds to TRBD1 (5 bases). CDR1 is DFQATT, CDR2 SNEGSKA, per germline (reference sequence). V was clipped by 3 bases and J by 4 bases, with 15 bases between them. The CDR3 has 14 residues. The CDR3 bases are TGCAGTGCTAGTCCTACAGGAGAAGGCACTGAAGCTTTCTTT. Its translation: CSASPTGEGTEAFF.

This clonotype was counted only a few times. The gene calls are TRBV28 and TRBJ2-1; a possible D gene is TRBD1 (5 bases). Germline V gives CDR1 MDHEN, CDR2 SYDVKM. This CDR3 is 13 amino acids long. The V gene lost 8 bases and the J gene lost 5 bases, with 13 bases spanning the gap. CDR3 loop: CASGTGWNNEQFF. The CDR3 region has the DNA TGTGCCAGCGGTACAGGATGGAACAATGAGCAGTTCTTC.

This clonotype was picked up a small number of times. V gene TRBV12-3 or TRBV12-4 combines with J gene TRBJ1-2; D is unclear. Trimming took 2 bases from V and 8 from J, leaving 12 bases between them. CDR3 length equals 13 residues. In DNA form, the CDR3 reads TGTGCCAGCAGTTTACGGGCAATCGGCGGCTACACCTTC. Translating gives CASSLRAIGGYTF.

This chain joins TRBV9 and TRBJ1-1; no definite D call. Germline CDR1 SGDLS, CDR2 YYNGEE. This CDR3 contains 14 residues. Trimming took off 0 bases at V and 4 bases at J, with 10 bases between the two ends. CDR3 protein: CASSVEEPGTEAFF. DNA of the CDR3: TGTGCCAGCAGCGTAGAGGAACCTGGCACTGAAGCTTTCTTT.

In its sample, this clonotype was seen many times. This chain connects TRBV6-2 or TRBV6-3 to TRBJ1-6; tentatively, D is TRBD1 (6 bases). The CDR3 contains 17 residues. Trimming shortened V by 5 bases and J by 0 bases, and 14 bases separated the two germline ends. CDR1 MNHEY and CDR2 SVGEGT come from the germline V gene. For the CDR3, the DNA is TGTGCCAGCAGTCGGGGGCCAGAGAGCTCCTATAATTCACCCCTCCACTTT. Translation: CASSRGPESSYNSPLHF.

In this sample, this clonotype turned up many times. This chain links TRBV5-1 with TRBJ2-6; 9 bases map to TRBD1. The ends lost 4 bases at V and 0 bases at J; junction bases unmatched: 8. The CDR3 is made up of 18 amino acids. CDR1 and CDR2 (germline): SGHRS, YFSETQ. Here the CDR3 reads CASSRLQGALSGANVLTF. In DNA form, the CDR3 reads TGCGCCAGCAGCCGACTACAGGGGGCTCTCTCTGGGGCCAACGTCCTGACTTTC.

This clonotype was found a few times. This chain connects TRBV9 to TRBJ2-6; D possibly corresponds to TRBD1 (5 bases). V lost 0 bases to trimming and J lost 0 bases, with 7 bases between them. CDR1 SGDLS and CDR2 YYNGEE come from the germline V gene. The CDR3 loop spans 16 amino acids. Written as DNA, the CDR3 is TGTGCCAGCAGCGTAGGAGACAGCTCTGGGGCCAACGTCCTGACTTTC. Translating gives CASSVGDSSGANVLTF.

There are a few counts of this clonotype. The V gene is TRBV6-6, the J gene TRBJ1-3; possible D gene TRBD1, 5 bases. Germline CDR1 reads MNHNY; CDR2 reads SVGAGI (reference sequence). The CDR3 extends over 14 amino acids. V lost 4 bases and J lost 8, with 15 bases in between. The CDR3 here is CASSFGQARDTIYF. The CDR3 nucleotides are TGTGCCAGCAGTTTCGGACAAGCCCGAGACACCATATATTTT.

This clonotype was counted ten times or more. This chain links TRBV6-5 with TRBJ2-7, with a tentative D call TRBD2 (5 bases). The germline CDR1 and CDR2 sequences are MNHEY and SVGAGI. V was pared by 7 bases and J by 5 bases, with 18 bases between. The CDR3 loop spans 14 amino acids. As DNA, the CDR3 is TGTGCCAGCACCCTCGGTCCGGGGATCGACGAGCAGTACTTC. It specifies CASTLGPGIDEQYF.

There are many counts of this clonotype. V and J are TRBV29-1 and TRBJ2-3; TRBD1 matches at 7 bases. J lost 6 bases, V lost 3 bases, and 6 bases had no gene match. Germline V gene lookup returns CDR1 SQVTM and CDR2 ANQGSEA. This CDR3 has 13 residues. This CDR3 reads CSVEGQLLDTQYF. In DNA form, the CDR3 reads TGCAGCGTTGAGGGACAGCTCTTGGATACGCAGTATTTT.

The chain combines TRBV6-1 with TRBJ1-6, with D uncertain. Germline CDR1 reads MNHNS; CDR2 reads SASEGT. There are 13 residues in the CDR3. V lost 6 bases, J lost 9 bases, and 12 bases lay in between. This chain's CDR3 is CASRLTVSSPLHF. The CDR3 DNA reads TGTGCCAGCAGACTAACAGTATCTTCACCCCTCCACTTT.

This chain links TRBV12-3 or TRBV12-4 with TRBJ1-4; no clear D. CDR3 length equals 12 residues. V was pared by 5 bases and J by 4 bases, with 5 bases between. CDR3 region: CASSPLNEKLFF. The DNA of the CDR3 is TGTGCCAGCAGTCCCCTTAATGAAAAACTGTTTTTT.

This sequence joins TRBV6-1 and TRBJ2-2, with 9 bases that match TRBD2. J gave up 8 bases and V 5 bases, and 18 bases lay outside the gene matches. There are 18 residues in the CDR3. Germline V lookup: CDR1 MNHNS, CDR2 SASEGT. The CDR3 region is CASSRNPGLALLAGELFF. CDR3 nucleotide sequence: TGTGCCAGCAGTAGAAACCCGGGACTAGCTTTACTTGCGGGGGAGCTGTTTTTT.

The sample holds many counts of this clonotype. The rearrangement joins TRBV5-1 to TRBJ2-7; the match to TRBD1 covers 8 bases. The J segment lost 3 bases and the V segment lost 0 bases, leaving 11 bases of the junction unmatched. The CDR3 contains 17 residues. Germline CDR1 SGHRS, CDR2 YFSETQ. CDR3 DNA sequence: TGCGCCAGCAGCTTGGATTTCCGGGACAGGAGGGACTACGAGCAGTACTTC. The encoded protein is CASSLDFRDRRDYEQYF.

The V gene is TRBV27, the J gene TRBJ1-3; no clear D. CDR3 size: 15 residues. V lost 3 bases to trimming and J lost 0 bases, with 9 bases between them. Germline V gene lookup returns CDR1 MNHEY and CDR2 SMNVEV (reference sequence). The CDR3, as DNA: TGTGCCAGCAGTTTGAGGCTTCACTCTGGAAACACCATATATTTT. Amino acid sequence: CASSLRLHSGNTIYF.

A note on this clonotype: A junction boundary mismatches the germline segment, possibly from a read error. V and J are TRBV3-1 and TRBJ1-1; D uncertain. Germline assignment: CDR1 LGHDT and CDR2 YNNKEL (reference sequence). There are 14 residues in the CDR3. The CDR3 protein is CASSRAEGATEAIF. CDR3 DNA sequence: TGTGCCAGCAGCCGGGCCGAGGGAGCCACTGAAGCTATCTTT.

The chain employs TRBV5-1 and TRBJ2-2; 7 bases match TRBD1. V was clipped by 3 bases and J by 5 bases; unmatched bases: 1. The CDR3 is made up of 13 amino acids. The germline CDR1 and CDR2 sequences are SGHRS and YFSETQ. CDR3: CASSSGGTGELFF. The CDR3 DNA follows: TGCGCCAGCAGCTCAGGGGGAACCGGGGAGCTGTTTTTT.

This clonotype rates as large. Written as DNA, the CDR3 is TGTGCCAGCAGCGTAGGACAGGACACTGAAGCTTTCTTT. It yields the protein CASSVGQDTEAFF. The J gene is TRBJ1-1, the V gene TRBV9; TRBD1 is a possible D gene (6 bases). Trimming removed 0 bases from V and 3 bases from J, with 6 bases in between. The CDR3 has 13 residues. Germline V gene lookup returns CDR1 SGDLS and CDR2 YYNGEE.

The chain recombines TRBV4-1 with TRBJ1-4, with TRBD1 matching over 8 bases. The CDR3 length is 16 residues. Germline V gene lookup returns CDR1 MGHRA and CDR2 YSYEKL. V lost 1 base, J lost 8 bases, and 9 bases stayed unmatched. Here the CDR3 DNA reads TGCGCCAGCAGCCAAGGGACAGGGCGGGCCAGGGAAAAACTGTTTTTT. Translating it yields CASSQGTGRAREKLFF.

Comments on this clonotype: A much more abundant neighbour one base away suggests this may be a read error. This rearrangement joins TRBV2 to TRBJ2-4; D may be TRBD1 or TRBD2 (5 bases each). The CDR3 spans 12 residues. V shed 8 bases and J shed 8 bases, with 13 bases lying between them. In germline, CDR1 is SNHLY, CDR2 FYNNEI. The CDR3 bases are TGTGCCAGCTTGGGGCACGGGGACATTCAGTACTTC. This sequence encodes CASLGHGDIQYF.